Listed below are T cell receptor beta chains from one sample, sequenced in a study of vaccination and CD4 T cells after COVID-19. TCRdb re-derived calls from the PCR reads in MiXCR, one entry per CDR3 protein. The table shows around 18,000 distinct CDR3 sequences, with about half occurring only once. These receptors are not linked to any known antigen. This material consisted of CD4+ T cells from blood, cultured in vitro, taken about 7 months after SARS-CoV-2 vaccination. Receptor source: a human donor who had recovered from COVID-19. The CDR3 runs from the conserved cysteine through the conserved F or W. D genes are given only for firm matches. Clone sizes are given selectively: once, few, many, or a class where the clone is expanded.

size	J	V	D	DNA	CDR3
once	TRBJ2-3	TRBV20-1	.	TGCAGTGCAACTGGACCACTCAGGACGCAGTATTTT	CSATGPLRTQYF
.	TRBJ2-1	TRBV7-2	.	TGTGCCAGCAGCTTAGTCGGGGATTTATACAATGAGCAGTTCTTC	CASSLVGDLYNEQFF
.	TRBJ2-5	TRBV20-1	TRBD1	TGCAGTGCTGAGGACAGGGGGCGAGGGGAGACCCAGTACTTC	CSAEDRGRGETQYF
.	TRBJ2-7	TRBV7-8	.	TGTGCCAGCAGCCTACGGAGGTACGAGCAGTACTTC	CASSLRRYEQYF
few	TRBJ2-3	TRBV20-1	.	TGCAGTGCGGGGGGAGGCGGCACAGATACGCAGTATTTT	CSAGGGGTDTQYF
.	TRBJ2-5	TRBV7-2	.	TGTGCCAGCAGCCCCCGGGCCCGCGACCAAGAGACCCAGTACTTC	CASSPRARDQETQYF
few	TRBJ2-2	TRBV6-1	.	TGTGCCAGCAGTGTGTGGCAGGGATTGACCGGGGAGCTGTTTTTT	CASSVWQGLTGELFF
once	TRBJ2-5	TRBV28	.	TGTGCCAGCAGTTTCATCCTCGATTCGGAGACCCAGTACTTC	CASSFILDSETQYF
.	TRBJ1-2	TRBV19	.	TGTGCCAGTAGTCAGCTGGTACAGGTCTATGGCTACACCTTC	CASSQLVQVYGYTF
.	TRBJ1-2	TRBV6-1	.	TGTGCCAGCTTCTCGGACCGCTTATCTAACTATGGCTACACCTTC	CASFSDRLSNYGYTF
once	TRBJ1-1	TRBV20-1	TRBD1	TGCAGTGCACTACAGGGGGCTGGCACTGAAGCTTTCTTT	CSALQGAGTEAFF
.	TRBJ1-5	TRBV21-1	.	TGTGCCAGCAGCAAGGGCAGGGGGAAGGATCAGCCCCAGCATTTT	CASSKGRGKDQPQHF
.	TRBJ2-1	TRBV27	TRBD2	TGTGCCAGCAGCCCCGGGAGGGCCTACAATGAGCAGTTCTTC	CASSPGRAYNEQFF
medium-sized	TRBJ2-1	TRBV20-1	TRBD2	TGCAGTGCTAGGGATCTAGCGGGGCGACTCTACAATGAGCAGTTCTTC	CSARDLAGRLYNEQFF
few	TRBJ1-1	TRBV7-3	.	TGTGCCAGCAGGGAGGACCGGAACACTGAAGCTTTCTTT	CASREDRNTEAFF
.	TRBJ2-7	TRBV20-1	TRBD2	TGCAGTGCTAGAGCTCTCGGGAGGGCCTTGTGGGAGCAGTACTTC	CSARALGRALWEQYF
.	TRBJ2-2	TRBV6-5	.	TGTGCCAGCAGCTACGGCCTATACACCGGGGAGCTGTTTTTT	CASSYGLYTGELFF
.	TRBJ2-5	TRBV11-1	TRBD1	TGTGCCAGCAGCTTATGGACAGGGAAGAGCCAAGAGACCCAGTACTTC	CASSLWTGKSQETQYF
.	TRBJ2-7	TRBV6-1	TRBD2	TGTGCCAGCAGTGACCGGACTAGCGGGGGCTACGAGCAGTACTTC	CASSDRTSGGYEQYF
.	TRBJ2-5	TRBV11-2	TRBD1	TGTGCCAGCAGCTTAGGGGATCAGGGGGAGCAGGAGACCCAGTACTTC	CASSLGDQGEQETQYF
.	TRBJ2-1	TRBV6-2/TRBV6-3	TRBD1	TGTGCCAGCAGTTACTCGATTGGGACAGTCTCCCCCGTTCAGTTCTTC	CASSYSIGTVSPVQFF
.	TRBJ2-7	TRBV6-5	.	TGTGCCAGCAGTTACGGTTCTGGCTCCTACGAGCAGTACTTC	CASSYGSGSYEQYF
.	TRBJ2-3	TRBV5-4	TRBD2	TGTGCCAGCAGCTTGGGTTCTAGCGGGGGGAGGGATACGCAGTATTTT	CASSLGSSGGRDTQYF
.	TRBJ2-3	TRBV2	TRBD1	TGTGCCAGCAGTAGACAGGGGTGGACAGATACGCAGTATTTT	CASSRQGWTDTQYF
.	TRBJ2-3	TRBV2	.	TGTGCCAGCGCAGGGGCGCGAGATACGCAGTATTTT	CASAGARDTQYF
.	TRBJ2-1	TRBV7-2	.	TGTGCCAGCAGCTTAATGAGGGGCAGCTCCTACAATGAGCAGTTCTTC	CASSLMRGSSYNEQFF